This T cell receptor (beta chain) was recorded in a study of cytomegalovirus exposure and HLA in healthy donors. The study's findings and limits: A later analysis associated under 20,000 TCR beta sequences with HLA alleles at a 0.05 false discovery rate.

This clone was seen a few times. What it binds is not known. The CDR3 totals 17 residues. CDR1 and CDR2 (germline): SEHNR, FQNEAQ (reference sequence). V was shortened by 5 bases and J by 2 bases, with 19 bases between the two germline ends. Healthy bone marrow donors formed the donor group. PCR involved 60 Vbeta and 13 Jbeta primers. Per the study methods: The authors later counted 70 million to 85 million unique TCR beta chains, 9 million to 12 million of them shared. Sequenced by immunoSEQ multiplex PCR; TCRdb stores in-frame clones only, minus some. V and J calls and clone size follow that table, whereas D and trimming were derived from the DNA. The table shows under 200,000 clones, with about 13% occurring only once.

This TCR came from a man aged 50 to 59 in good health and CMV-seropositive. The chain recombines TRBV7-9 with TRBJ1-3; D might be TRBD1 (6 bases). The sample consisted of PBMCs. The CDR3 loop reads CASSPPGEGVAGNTIYF. The CDR3 DNA is TGTGCCAGCAGCCCCCCCGGTGAGGGGGTGGCTGGAAACACCATATATTTT.